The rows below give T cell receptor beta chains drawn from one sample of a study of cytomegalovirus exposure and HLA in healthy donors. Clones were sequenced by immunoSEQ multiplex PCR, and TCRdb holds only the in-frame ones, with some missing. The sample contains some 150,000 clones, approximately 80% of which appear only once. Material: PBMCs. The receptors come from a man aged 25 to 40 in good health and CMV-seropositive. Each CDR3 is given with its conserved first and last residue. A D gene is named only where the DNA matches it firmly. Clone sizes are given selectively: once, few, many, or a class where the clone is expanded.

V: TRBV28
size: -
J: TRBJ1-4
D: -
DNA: TGTGCCAGCAGTCTACAGTATTATAATGAAAAACTGTTTTTT
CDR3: CASSLQYYNEKLFF

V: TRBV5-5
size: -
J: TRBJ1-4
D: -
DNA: TGTGCCAGCAGCTTTCGAGGTCGGGAAAAACTGTTTTTT
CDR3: CASSFRGREKLFF

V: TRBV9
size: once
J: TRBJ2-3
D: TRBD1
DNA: TGTGCCAGCAGCGTAGAACCGTTAGGGGGCGCCGCAGATACGCAGTATTTT
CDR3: CASSVEPLGGAADTQYF

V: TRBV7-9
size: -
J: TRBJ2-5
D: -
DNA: TGTGCCAGCAGCCCCGTGACCGAGGGAGAGACCCAGTACTTC
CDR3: CASSPVTEGETQYF

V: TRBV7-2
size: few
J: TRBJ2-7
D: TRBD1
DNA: TGTGCCAGCAGCTTAGCTGGGACAGGGGACGAGCAGTACTTC
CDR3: CASSLAGTGDEQYF

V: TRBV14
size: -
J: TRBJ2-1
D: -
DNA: TGTGCCAGCAGCCAAGAATCAGTTTTCCCGTTCTTC
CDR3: CASSQESVFPFF

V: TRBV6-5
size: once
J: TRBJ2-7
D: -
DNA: TGTGCCAGCAGTTGGGGGCAGGGTCGATACGAGCAGTACTTC
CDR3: CASSWGQGRYEQYF

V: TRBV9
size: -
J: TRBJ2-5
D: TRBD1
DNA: TGTGCCAGCAGTCGACAGGGACGAGAGACCCAGTACTTC
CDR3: CASSRQGRETQYF

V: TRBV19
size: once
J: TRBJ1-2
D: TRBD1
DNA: TGTGCCAGTAGTTTGGAGGGACAGGGCTATGGCTACACCTTC
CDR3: CASSLEGQGYGYTF

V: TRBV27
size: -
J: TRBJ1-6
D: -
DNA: TGTGCCAGTGGCAATCTAGGGTTGGGGAGGTCACCCCTCCACTTT
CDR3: CASGNLGLGRSPLHF

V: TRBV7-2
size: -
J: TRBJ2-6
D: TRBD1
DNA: TGTGCCAGCAGCTCCCGGACAGGGCCGACTAGGGCCAACGTCCTGACTTTC
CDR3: CASSSRTGPTRANVLTF

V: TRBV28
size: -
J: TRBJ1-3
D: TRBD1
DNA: TGTGCCAGCAGTTTACGGGACAGGGAAAATCGAAACACCATATATTTT
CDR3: CASSLRDRENRNTIYF

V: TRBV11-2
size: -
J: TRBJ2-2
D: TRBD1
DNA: TGTGCCAGCAGCCCGGGACAGGGAATCACCGGGGAGCTGTTTTTT
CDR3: CASSPGQGITGELFF

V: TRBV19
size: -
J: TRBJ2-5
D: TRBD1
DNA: TGTGCCAGTAGGACGACAGGGGCGGAAGAGACCCAGTACTTC
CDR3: CASRTTGAEETQYF

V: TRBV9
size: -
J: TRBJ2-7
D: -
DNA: TGTGCCAGCAGTTCCCCCTATGGCTCCTACGAGCAGTACTTC
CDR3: CASSSPYGSYEQYF

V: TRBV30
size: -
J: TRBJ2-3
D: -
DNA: TGTGCTCGAAGCTTAATAAGCACAGATACGCAGTATTTT
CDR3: CARSLISTDTQYF

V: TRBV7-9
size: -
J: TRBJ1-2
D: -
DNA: TGTGCCAGCAGCTGGGTAGACTTCGGTGGGGGCTACACCTTC
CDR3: CASSWVDFGGGYTF

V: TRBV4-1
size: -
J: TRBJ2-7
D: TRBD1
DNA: TGCGCCAGCAGCCTACAAACAGGGGGAGCCTACGAGCAGTACTTC
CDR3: CASSLQTGGAYEQYF

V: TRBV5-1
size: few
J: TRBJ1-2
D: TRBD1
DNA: TGCGCCAGCAGCACCTTGACAGGGGGAATGGATGGCTACACCTTC
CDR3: CASSTLTGGMDGYTF

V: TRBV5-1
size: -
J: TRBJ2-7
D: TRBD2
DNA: TGCGCCAGCAGCCGTAGCGGGAGTGGCTACGAGCAGTACTTC
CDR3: CASSRSGSGYEQYF